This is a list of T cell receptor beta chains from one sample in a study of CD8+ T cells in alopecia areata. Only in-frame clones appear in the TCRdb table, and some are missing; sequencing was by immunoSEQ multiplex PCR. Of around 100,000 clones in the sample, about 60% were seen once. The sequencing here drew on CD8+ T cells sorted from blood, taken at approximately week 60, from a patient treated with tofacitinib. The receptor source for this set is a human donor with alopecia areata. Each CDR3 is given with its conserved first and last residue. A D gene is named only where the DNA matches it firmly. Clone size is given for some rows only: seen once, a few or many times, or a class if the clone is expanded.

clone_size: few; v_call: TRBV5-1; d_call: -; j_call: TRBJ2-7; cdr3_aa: CASSLAQGTYEQYF; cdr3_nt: TGCGCCAGCAGCTTGGCACAGGGAACCTACGAGCAGTACTTC
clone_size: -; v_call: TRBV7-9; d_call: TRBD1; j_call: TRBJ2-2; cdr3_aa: CASSPWQTGGRTGELFF; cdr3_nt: TGTGCCAGCAGCCCTTGGCAAACAGGGGGCCGGACCGGGGAGCTGTTTTTT
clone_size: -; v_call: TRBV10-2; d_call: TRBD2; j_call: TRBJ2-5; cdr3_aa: CASMGLAGVPETQYF; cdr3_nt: TGCGCCAGCATGGGACTAGCGGGGGTTCCAGAGACCCAGTACTTC
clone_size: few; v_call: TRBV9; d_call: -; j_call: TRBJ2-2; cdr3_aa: CASSVSGELFF; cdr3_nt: TGTGCCAGCAGCGTATCCGGGGAGCTGTTTTTT
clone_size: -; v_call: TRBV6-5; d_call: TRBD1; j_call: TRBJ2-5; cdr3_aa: CASIRTPGGAGTQYF; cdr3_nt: TGTGCCAGCATCAGAACCCCAGGGGGCGCGGGGACCCAGTACTTC
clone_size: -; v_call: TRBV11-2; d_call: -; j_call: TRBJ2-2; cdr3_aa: CASSPRGRLANTGELFF; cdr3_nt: TGTGCCAGCAGTCCCCGAGGGAGGCTAGCGAACACCGGGGAGCTGTTTTTT
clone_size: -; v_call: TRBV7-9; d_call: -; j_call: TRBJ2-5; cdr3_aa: CASSLMSTQETQYF; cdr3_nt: TGTGCCAGCAGCTTAATGTCTACCCAAGAGACCCAGTACTTC
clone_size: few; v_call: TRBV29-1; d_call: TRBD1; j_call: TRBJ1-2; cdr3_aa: CSVDHRGQVYGYTF; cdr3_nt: TGCAGCGTTGATCACAGGGGGCAGGTCTATGGCTACACCTTC
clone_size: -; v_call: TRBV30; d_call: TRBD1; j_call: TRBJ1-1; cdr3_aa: CAYRTGRVGTEAFF; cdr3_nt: TGTGCCTACCGGACAGGGAGAGTAGGAACTGAAGCTTTCTTT
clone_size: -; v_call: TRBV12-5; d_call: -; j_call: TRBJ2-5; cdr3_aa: CASGLDREQETQYF; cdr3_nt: TGTGCTAGTGGTTTGGACAGGGAGCAAGAGACCCAGTACTTC
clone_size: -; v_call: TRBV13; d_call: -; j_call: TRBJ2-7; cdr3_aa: CASRSGQGSYEQYF; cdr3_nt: TGTGCCAGCAGATCGGGACAAGGCTCCTACGAGCAGTACTTC
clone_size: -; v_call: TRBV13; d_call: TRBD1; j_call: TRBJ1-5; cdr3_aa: CASSFGAGGFQPQHF; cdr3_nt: TGTGCCAGCAGCTTTGGGGCAGGGGGCTTTCAGCCCCAGCATTTT
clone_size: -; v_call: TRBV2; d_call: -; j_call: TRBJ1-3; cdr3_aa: CASNPKDGNTIYF; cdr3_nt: TGTGCCAGCAACCCGAAGGATGGAAACACCATATATTTT
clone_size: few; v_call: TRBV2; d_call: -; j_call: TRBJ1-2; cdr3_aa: CASSDPGANYGYTF; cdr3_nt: TGTGCCAGCAGCGACCCCGGGGCTAACTATGGCTACACCTTC
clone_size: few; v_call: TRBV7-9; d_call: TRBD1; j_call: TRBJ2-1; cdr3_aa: CASSLPIDRGEFF; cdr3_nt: TGTGCCAGCAGCTTACCCATCGACAGGGGGGAGTTCTTC
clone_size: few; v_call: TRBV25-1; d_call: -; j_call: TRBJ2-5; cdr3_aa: CASTDAHNDQETQYF; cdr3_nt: TGTGCCAGCACCGACGCGCACAACGACCAAGAGACCCAGTACTTC
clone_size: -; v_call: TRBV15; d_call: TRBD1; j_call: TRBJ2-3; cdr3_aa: CATSRASPNRGPPRSTDTQYF; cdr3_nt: TGTGCCACCAGCAGAGCCTCCCCGAACAGGGGGCCTCCCCGGAGCACAGATACGCAGTATTTT
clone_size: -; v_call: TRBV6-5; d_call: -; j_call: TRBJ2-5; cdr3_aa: CASSYQPEETQYF; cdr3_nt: TGTGCCAGCAGTTACCAACCCGAAGAGACCCAGTACTTC
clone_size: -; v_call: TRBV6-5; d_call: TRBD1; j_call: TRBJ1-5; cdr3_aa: CASGTGEHQPQHF; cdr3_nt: TGTGCCAGCGGGACAGGGGAGCATCAGCCCCAGCATTTT
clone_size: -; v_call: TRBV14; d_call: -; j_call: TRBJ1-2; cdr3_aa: CASSPTGMAYGYTF; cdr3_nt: TGTGCCAGCAGTCCGACAGGTATGGCCTATGGCTACACCTTC
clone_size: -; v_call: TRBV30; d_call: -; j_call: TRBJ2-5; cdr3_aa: CAWSATQETQYF; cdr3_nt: TGTGCCTGGAGTGCAACCCAAGAGACCCAGTACTTC
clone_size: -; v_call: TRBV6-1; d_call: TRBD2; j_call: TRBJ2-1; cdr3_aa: CASSEPISGGAANEQFF; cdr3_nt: TGTGCCAGCAGTGAACCTATTAGCGGGGGGGCCGCCAATGAGCAGTTCTTC
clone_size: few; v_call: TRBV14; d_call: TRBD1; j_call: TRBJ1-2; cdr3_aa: CASSHGQGRNYGYTF; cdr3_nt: TGTGCCAGCAGCCACGGACAGGGACGAAACTATGGCTACACCTTC
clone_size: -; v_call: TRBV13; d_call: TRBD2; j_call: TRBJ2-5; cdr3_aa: CASSAGLAGDRTQYF; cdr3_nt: TGTGCCAGCAGCGCAGGACTAGCGGGCGATAGGACCCAGTACTTC
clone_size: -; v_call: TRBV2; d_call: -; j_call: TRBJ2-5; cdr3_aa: CASRTIPGRVIQETQYF; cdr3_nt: TGTGCCAGCAGAACTATCCCAGGCAGGGTGATCCAAGAGACCCAGTACTTC
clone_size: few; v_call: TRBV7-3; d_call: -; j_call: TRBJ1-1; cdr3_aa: CASSSSGAGTEAFF; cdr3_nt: TGTGCCAGCAGCTCCTCCGGGGCGGGCACTGAAGCTTTCTTT
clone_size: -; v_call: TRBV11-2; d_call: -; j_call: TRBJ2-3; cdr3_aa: CASSRVADTQYF; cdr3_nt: TGTGCCAGCAGCCGAGTAGCAGATACGCAGTATTTT
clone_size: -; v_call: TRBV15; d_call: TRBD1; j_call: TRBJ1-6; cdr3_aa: CATGQDNSPLHF; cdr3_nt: TGTGCCACCGGACAGGATAATTCACCCCTCCACTTT
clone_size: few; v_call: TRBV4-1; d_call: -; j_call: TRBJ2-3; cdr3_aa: CASTQGRGTDTQYF; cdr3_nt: TGCGCCAGCACCCAGGGGAGAGGAACAGATACGCAGTATTTT
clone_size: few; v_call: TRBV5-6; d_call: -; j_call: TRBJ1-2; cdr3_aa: CASSPGPQGGYTF; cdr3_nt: TGTGCCAGCAGCCCCGGCCCCCAGGGCGGCTACACCTTC
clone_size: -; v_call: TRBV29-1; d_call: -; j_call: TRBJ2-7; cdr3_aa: CSVLTGLAYEQYF; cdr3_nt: TGCAGCGTCCTAACAGGGTTGGCCTACGAGCAGTACTTC
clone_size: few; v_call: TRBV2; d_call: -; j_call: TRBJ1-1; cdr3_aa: CASSGPEAFF; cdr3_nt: TGTGCCAGCAGTGGACCAGAAGCTTTCTTT
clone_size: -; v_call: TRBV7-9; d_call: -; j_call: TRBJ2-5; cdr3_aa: CASSARERETQYF; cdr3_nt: TGTGCCAGCAGCGCCAGGGAGAGGGAGACCCAGTACTTC
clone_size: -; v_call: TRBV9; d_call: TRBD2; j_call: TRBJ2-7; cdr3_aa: CASSVDSGGEQYF; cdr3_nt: TGTGCCAGCAGCGTAGATTCGGGGGGCGAGCAGTACTTC
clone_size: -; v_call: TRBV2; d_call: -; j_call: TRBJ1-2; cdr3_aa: CASTASSTSNYGYTF; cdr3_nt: TGTGCCAGCACGGCGAGCAGCACATCTAACTATGGCTACACCTTC
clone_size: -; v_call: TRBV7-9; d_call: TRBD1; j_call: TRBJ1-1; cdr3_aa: CASGNRGQGDTEAFF; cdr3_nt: TGTGCCAGCGGGAACAGGGGTCAAGGGGACACTGAAGCTTTCTTT
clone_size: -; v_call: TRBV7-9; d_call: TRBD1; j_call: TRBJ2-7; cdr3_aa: CASSKLPYRDRGYEQYF; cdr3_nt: TGTGCCAGCAGCAAGCTTCCGTACCGGGACAGGGGCTACGAGCAGTACTTC
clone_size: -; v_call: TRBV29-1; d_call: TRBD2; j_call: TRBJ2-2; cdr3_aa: CSVDGGTGELFF; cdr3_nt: TGCAGCGTTGACGGGGGGACCGGGGAGCTGTTTTTT
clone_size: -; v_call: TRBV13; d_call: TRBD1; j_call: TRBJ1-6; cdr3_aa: CASSMGQGDSPLHF; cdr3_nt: TGTGCCAGCAGCATGGGACAGGGCGATTCACCCCTCCACTTT
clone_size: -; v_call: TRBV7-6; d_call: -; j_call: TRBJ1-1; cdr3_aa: CASSLRGRNTEAFF; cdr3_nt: TGTGCCAGCAGCTTAAGGGGAAGGAACACTGAAGCTTTCTTT
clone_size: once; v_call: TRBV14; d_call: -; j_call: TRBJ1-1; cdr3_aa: CASSQVRDRAFF; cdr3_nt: TGTGCCAGCAGCCAAGTAAGGGATAGAGCTTTCTTT